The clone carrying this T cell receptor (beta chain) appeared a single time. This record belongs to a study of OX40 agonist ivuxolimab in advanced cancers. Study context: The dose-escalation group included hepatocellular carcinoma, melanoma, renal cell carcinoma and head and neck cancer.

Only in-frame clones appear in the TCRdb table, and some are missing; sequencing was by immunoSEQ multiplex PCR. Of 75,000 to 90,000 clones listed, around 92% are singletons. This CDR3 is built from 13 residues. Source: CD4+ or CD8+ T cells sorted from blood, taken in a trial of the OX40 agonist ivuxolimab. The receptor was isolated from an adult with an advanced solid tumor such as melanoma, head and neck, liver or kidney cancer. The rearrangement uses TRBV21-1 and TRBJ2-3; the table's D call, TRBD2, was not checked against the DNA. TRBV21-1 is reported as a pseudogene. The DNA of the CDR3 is TGTGCCAGCAGCAAGGGAGGGACAGATACGCAGTATTTT. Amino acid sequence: CASSKGGTDTQYF.